The table lists the clone carrying this TCR beta chain with a few counts. The data were taken from a study of blood T cell repertoires in COVID-19. For the study at large: Material from acute and convalescent COVID-19 was sourced from the United States, Italy and Spain. PBMCs, B-cell-depleted T cells, or T cells provided the cDNA or gDNA that made up the material.

Participants came from some 26 US areas, aged roughly 18 to 89 years. Participant-reported clinical history was the basis for cohort assignment. Germline CDR1 is SEHNR and CDR2 is FQNEAQ (reference sequence). The CDR3 has 14 residues. V lost 3 bases to trimming and J lost 7 bases, with 13 bases between them. Generated by immunoSEQ multiplex PCR, the TCRdb table keeps only in-frame clones and is missing some. The repertoire holds approximately 180,000 clones, with approximately 85% as singletons. This receptor was obtained from a man aged 35-49 years who had recovered from COVID-19. Sequencing input: PBMCs or T cells enriched from blood (not recorded which). V usage is TRBV7-9 and J usage is TRBJ1-5; TRBD1 is a possible D gene (5 bases). The CDR3 DNA reads as TGTGCCAGCAGCTTTGGGGGGGTAGGGCAGCCCCAGCATTTT. Protein: CASSFGGVGQPQHF. The full variable domain, completed using reference TRBV7-9 and TRBJ1-5, is DTGVSQNPRHKITKRGQNVTFRCDPISEHNRLYWYRQTLGQGPEFLTYFQNEAQLEKSRLLSDRFSAERPKGSFSTLEIQRTEQGDSAMYLCASSFGGVGQPQHFGDGTRLSIL.